Below are 28 T cell receptor beta chains sequenced from a single sample in a study of PD-1 blockade in mismatch repair-deficient tumors listed by TCRdb under 2017. Library preparation used the immunoSEQ multiplex PCR assay. TCRdb took this table from immuneACCESS and kept in-frame rearrangements with V and J called. Such tables lack part of the clones; where checked against another copy, unresolved V genes explain under half of the gap, and the rest is unexplained. In this sample the table shows approximately 63,000 clones, about 91% of which occur a single time. Jointly, the top ten make up 14% of the sample. The source was peripheral blood, collected 52 weeks after starting pembrolizumab. The receptor set was obtained from an adult with mismatch repair-deficient cancer.

Only a few counts were recorded for this clone. This rearrangement joins TRBV4-2 to TRBJ2-2, with 7 bases that match TRBD2. The CDR3 length is 15 residues. Looked up from germline, CDR1 is LGHNA and CDR2 is YNFKEQ. Trimming removed 1 base from V and 4 bases from J; junction bases left unmatched: 3. Here the CDR3 DNA reads TGTGCCAGCAGCCAAGCGGGAGGAGGCACCGGGGAGCTGTTTTTT. Its protein is CASSQAGGGTGELFF.

The rearrangement joins TRBV10-3 to TRBJ1-3; 7 bases fit TRBD1. V lost 3 bases to trimming and J lost 4 bases; unmatched junction nucleotides: 9. Germline V gene sequence: CDR1 ENHRY, CDR2 SYGVKD. This CDR3 is built from 16 residues. The CDR3 sequence: CAISDFDRVGGNTIYF. Written as DNA, the CDR3 is TGTGCCATCAGTGACTTCGACAGGGTGGGGGGAAACACCATATATTTT.

The chain uses TRBV30 and TRBJ2-2; 7 bases fit TRBD1. The CDR3 runs 14 residues. V lost 2 bases, J lost 4 bases, and 4 bases stayed unmatched. Germline V lookup: CDR1 GTSNPN, CDR2 SVGIG (reference sequence). The CDR3 sequence: CAWSIRQGTGELFF. CDR3 DNA: TGTGCCTGGAGTATAAGACAGGGCACCGGGGAGCTGTTTTTT.

The rearrangement uses TRBV5-8 and TRBJ2-3; no clear D. This CDR3 region has 15 residues. V dropped 0 bases and J dropped 2 bases, with 10 bases sitting between them. Germline V CDR1 and CDR2: SGHTS, YDEGEE. CDR3 region: CASSLGQVDTDTQYF. Written as DNA, the CDR3 is TGTGCCAGCAGCTTGGGGCAGGTCGACACAGATACGCAGTATTTT. Full variable domain (outside the CDR3, taken from reference TRBV5-8 and TRBJ2-3): EAGVTQSPTHLIKTRGQQATLRCSPISGHTSVYWYQQALGLGLQFLLWYDEGEERNRGNFPPRFSGRQFPNYSSELNVNALELEDSALYLCASSLGQVDTDTQYFGPGTRLTVL.

This clone was counted once. V usage is TRBV7-2 and J usage is TRBJ1-5; D not resolved. Deletions cut 5 bases from V and 0 bases from J, with 14 bases between. The CDR3 covers 16 residues. The germline V gene encodes CDR1 SGHTA and CDR2 FQGNSA. The CDR3 coding sequence is TGTGCCAGCAGCGTAAGGTCGAGTATTAGCAATCAGCCCCAGCATTTT. This gives the protein CASSVRSSISNQPQHF.

The chain uses TRBV28 and TRBJ2-7; 8 nucleotides match TRBD2. Trimming at V came to 3 bases and at J to 1 base, leaving 5 bases not matched to a gene. The CDR3 sequence is 15 residues long. CDR1 is MDHEN and CDR2 is SYDVKM in the germline V gene. CDR3 residues: CASSFSGGLSYEQYF. The DNA for the CDR3 is TGTGCCAGCAGTTTCAGCGGGGGCCTGTCCTACGAGCAGTACTTC.

The chain links TRBV5-1 to TRBJ2-5; TRBD2 matches at 11 bases. V was pared by 4 bases and J by 2 bases, with 7 bases of the junction left unmatched. The CDR3 runs 16 residues. CDR1 and CDR2 from the germline V gene are SGHRS and YFSETQ. The CDR3 region is CASSPGLAARQETQYF. CDR3 nucleotides: TGCGCCAGCAGCCCGGGACTAGCGGCCAGGCAAGAGACCCAGTACTTC.

V gene TRBV5-1 combines with J gene TRBJ2-2; 7 nucleotides align to TRBD2. Per germline, CDR1 SGHRS and CDR2 YFSETQ. Trimming took 6 bases from V and 1 from J; bases not matched to a gene: 9. CDR3 size: 16 residues. CDR3 loop: CASTPSGGLNTGELFF. CDR3 bases: TGCGCCAGCACCCCGTCGGGGGGTTTGAACACCGGGGAGCTGTTTTTT.

J is TRBJ2-7 and V is TRBV19, with a weak D call TRBD1 (6 bases). This CDR3 comprises 14 residues. V lost 4 bases, J lost 4 bases, and 14 bases lay in between. Germline V gene data show CDR1 as LNHDA and CDR2 as SQIVND (reference sequence). CDR3 in DNA: TGTGCCAGTAGTACTACAGGGATAGGATACGAGCAGTACTTC. It codes for CASSTTGIGYEQYF.

To note about this clone: At one end, the junction sequence differs from germline, possibly due to a read error. V and J are TRBV2 and TRBJ2-1; perhaps D is TRBD1 or TRBD2 (5 bases each). The CDR3 runs 14 residues. Germline CDR1 and CDR2: SNHLY and FYNNEI. The CDR3 is CAGSVSGPYNEQFF. As DNA, the CDR3 is TGTGCCGGCAGTGTTTCGGGGCCCTACAATGAGCAGTTCTTC.

This clone occurred once. The V and J genes are TRBV4-2 and TRBJ2-7, with 8 bases that match TRBD2. Unmatched junction bases numbered 11, after V lost 2 bases and J lost 5 bases. Germline values: CDR1 LGHNA, CDR2 YNFKEQ. CDR3 length equals 16 residues. For the CDR3, the DNA is TGTGCCAGCAGCCAACCCCTCGCGGGAGGTGCGGACGAGCAGTACTTC. It specifies CASSQPLAGGADEQYF.

The chain combines TRBV28 with TRBJ2-7, with no clear D. Trimming removed 6 bases from V and 3 bases from J, with 12 bases in between. The germline V gene encodes CDR1 MDHEN and CDR2 SYDVKM. The length of the CDR3 is 13 residues. The CDR3 DNA follows: TGTGCCAGCAGGGGTCTTACAAACTACGAGCAGTACTTC. It encodes CASRGLTNYEQYF.

This clone is a singleton in its sample. The rearrangement links TRBV7-8 to TRBJ1-4, with no clear D. Trimming left V 5 bases short and J 4 bases short, with 14 bases between. The CDR3 runs 15 residues. CDR1 and CDR2 (germline): SGHVS, FQNEAQ. The CDR3 sequence is CASSLRAPYNEKLFF. In DNA, the CDR3 is TGTGCCAGCAGCCTTAGAGCACCCTATAATGAAAAACTGTTTTTT. Looking up the rest from reference TRBV7-8 and TRBJ1-4 gives the full variable domain: GAGVSQSPRYKVAKRGQDVALRCDPISGHVSLFWYQQALGQGPEFLTYFQNEAQLDKSGLPSDRFFAERPEGSVSTLKIQRTQQEDSAVYLCASSLRAPYNEKLFFGSGTQLSVL.

The rearrangement joins TRBV27 to TRBJ1-1; the match to TRBD1 covers 8 bases. The trim removed 6 bases at V and 5 bases at J, leaving 11 bases unmatched. The CDR3 runs 15 residues. From germline, CDR1 is MNHEY and CDR2 SMNVEV (reference sequence). CDR3 coding DNA: TGTGCCAGCAGGCCCCAGGGGGCCGGGGGGACTGAAGCTTTCTTT. This codes for CASRPQGAGGTEAFF.

The rearrangement joins TRBV5-6 to TRBJ2-7, with TRBD2 as a possible D gene (6 bases). V lost 4 bases to trimming and J lost 2 bases, with 19 bases between them. Germline CDR1 reads SGHDT; CDR2 reads YYEEEE. The CDR3 sequence is 16 residues long. This chain's CDR3 is CASSTEGKGRTYEQYF. For the CDR3, the DNA is TGTGCCAGCAGCACCGAGGGGAAGGGGAGGACCTACGAGCAGTACTTC.

V is TRBV19 and J is TRBJ1-2; 8 nucleotides line up with TRBD1. Germline loops: CDR1 LNHDA, CDR2 SQIVND (reference sequence). V shed 6 bases, J shed 5 bases, and the junction held 11 bases outside the gene matches. CDR3 length: 15 residues. The CDR3 is CASRMDRVGYYGYTF. DNA for the CDR3: TGTGCCAGTAGGATGGACAGGGTCGGATATTATGGCTACACCTTC.

The V and J genes are TRBV28 and TRBJ2-2; 9 nucleotides align to TRBD2. The CDR3 is 16 residues long. The germline gives CDR1 MDHEN, CDR2 SYDVKM. With V trimmed by 5 bases and J by 1 base, 5 bases remained unmatched. The CDR3 region is CASSTSSGKNTGELFF. DNA of the CDR3: TGTGCCAGCAGTACATCTAGCGGGAAGAACACCGGGGAGCTGTTTTTT.

The chain couples TRBV7-6 to TRBJ2-7, with 7 nucleotides matching TRBD2. The ends lost 1 base at V and 0 bases at J; junction bases unmatched: 6. The germline gives CDR1 SGHVS, CDR2 FNYEAQ. The CDR3 covers 16 residues. CDR3 DNA sequence: TGTGCCAGCAGCTTAGACTTGGGGGGGGGCTCCTACGAGCAGTACTTC. This sequence encodes CASSLDLGGGSYEQYF.

This clone was seen a single time. The chain combines TRBV7-9 with TRBJ2-3, with D perhaps matching TRBD1 (6 bases). Trimming left V 2 bases short and J 0 bases short, with 15 bases between. CDR3 length: 17 residues. Germline loops: CDR1 SEHNR, CDR2 FQNEAQ (reference sequence). The CDR3 nucleotides read TGTGCCAGCAGCTTAACAGGGTGGGCGCGTAGCACAGATACGCAGTATTTT. Translating it yields CASSLTGWARSTDTQYF.

V is TRBV25-1 and J is TRBJ2-1; no reliable D call. Trimming stripped 3 bases from V and 0 bases from J, with 6 bases between. Germline CDR1 is MGHDK and CDR2 is SYGVNS. This CDR3 comprises 14 residues. The CDR3 DNA sequence: TGTGCCAGCAGTGATCATAGCTCCTACAATGAGCAGTTCTTC. This encodes CASSDHSSYNEQFF.

The chain combines TRBV19 with TRBJ2-7, with TRBD1 matching 10 bases. The CDR3 has 18 amino acids. CDR1 is LNHDA and CDR2 is SQIVND in the germline V gene (reference sequence). V lost 3 bases to trimming and J lost 0 bases; unmatched junction nucleotides: 11. This CDR3 is CASSMNKFGTGASYEQYF. The CDR3 DNA is TGTGCCAGTAGTATGAATAAGTTCGGGACAGGGGCCTCCTACGAGCAGTACTTC.

This rearrangement joins TRBV7-9 to TRBJ2-1; D not resolved. V was pared by 0 bases and J by 9 bases, with 6 bases between. Germline CDR1 and CDR2: SEHNR and FQNEAQ (reference sequence). The CDR3 is made up of 12 amino acids. The CDR3 DNA is TGTGCCAGCAGCTTAGCCGTCGGTGAGCAGTTCTTC. Translation gives CASSLAVGEQFF.

The CDR3 loop is CASSQTGGVFNGYTF. CDR3 coding DNA: TGCGCCAGCAGCCAGACAGGGGGCGTTTTCAATGGCTACACCTTC. The V and J genes are TRBV4-1 and TRBJ1-2; 10 bases are a match to TRBD1. Per germline, CDR1 MGHRA and CDR2 YSYEKL. The CDR3 extends over 15 amino acids. After removal of 3 bases from V and 6 bases from J, the junction contained 7 bases not matched to a gene.

This clone was seen once. The J gene is TRBJ2-2, the V gene TRBV9; D is unresolved. The CDR3 contains 13 residues. The germline V gene encodes CDR1 SGDLS and CDR2 YYNGEE. V was trimmed by 4 bases and J by 6 bases, leaving 10 bases between them. Here the CDR3 reads CASSLTWAGELFF. Written as DNA, the CDR3 is TGTGCCAGCAGCCTTACATGGGCCGGGGAGCTGTTTTTT. Supplemented by reference TRBV9 and TRBJ2-2, the full variable domain reads DSGVTQTPKHLITATGQRVTLRCSPRSGDLSVYWYQQSLDQGLQFLIQYYNGEERAKGNILERFSAQQFPDLHSELNLSSLELGDSALYFCASSLTWAGELFFGEGSRLTVL.

This clone was seen only once. The V and J genes are TRBV30 and TRBJ2-1, with 14 positions matching TRBD2. Per the germline V gene, CDR1 is GTSNPN and CDR2 is SVGIG (reference sequence). This CDR3 has 18 amino acids. Germline trimming cut 3 bases from V and 0 bases from J; bases unmatched to any gene: 7. The CDR3 loop reads CAWSTGLAGDLSYNEQFF. CDR3 DNA sequence: TGTGCCTGGAGCACGGGACTAGCGGGAGACCTCTCCTACAATGAGCAGTTCTTC.

This clone has a handful of counts. Other DNA sequences in this specimen translate into the identical CDR3. The chain is built from TRBV27 and TRBJ2-7; no definite D call. V lost 4 bases, J lost 3 bases, and 4 bases lay in between. Germline loops: CDR1 MNHEY, CDR2 SMNVEV (reference sequence). This CDR3 spans 11 amino acids. CDR3 residues: CASSSGYEQYF. The DNA for the CDR3 is TGTGCCAGCAGTTCCGGCTACGAGCAGTACTTC.

This sequence joins TRBV11-1 and TRBJ2-3; D perhaps matches TRBD2 (5 bases). CDR1 SGHAT and CDR2 FQDESV come from the germline V gene (reference sequence). Trimming pared 0 bases from V and 0 bases from J, leaving 10 bases between. The CDR3 consists of 16 residues. The CDR3 DNA follows: TGTGCCAGCAGCTTAGCGGGTGGCGGGAGCACAGATACGCAGTATTTT. Translating it yields CASSLAGGGSTDTQYF.

This clone appeared a few times. This rearrangement joins TRBV5-1 to TRBJ1-1, with D possibly matching TRBD1 (6 bases). V was cut by 0 bases and J by 1 base, with 10 bases left in between. This CDR3 spans 15 amino acids. Germline V gene lookup returns CDR1 SGHRS and CDR2 YFSETQ. The DNA for the CDR3 is TGCGCCAGCAGCTTGGGTTGGGGGCAGAACACTGAAGCTTTCTTT. Its translation is CASSLGWGQNTEAFF.